The 10 T cell receptor beta chains below were found in one sample sequenced in a study of blood T cell repertoires in COVID-19. Method: immunoSEQ multiplex PCR; TCRdb's copy keeps in-frame clones and lacks some. The sample comprises approximately 72,000 clones, roughly 85% of which are singletons, and 35% rests with the top ten. Sequenced: peripheral blood. These receptors came from a woman older than 75 with active or convalescent COVID-19.

This chain joins TRBV3-1 (or the pseudogene TRBV3-2) and TRBJ2-1; a possible D gene is TRBD2 (6 bases). Trimming removed 2 bases from V and 0 bases from J, with 17 bases in between. There are 18 residues in the CDR3. Germline V gives CDR1 LGHDT, CDR2 YNNKEL (reference sequence). This chain's CDR3 is CASSQKQPGLNSYNEQFF. CDR3 in DNA: TGTGCCAGCAGCCAAAAGCAACCGGGACTGAACTCCTACAATGAGCAGTTCTTC.

The chain has TRBV29-1 and TRBJ1-1; a possible D gene is TRBD1 (5 bases). The CDR3 length is 12 residues. CDR1 is SQVTM, CDR2 ANQGSEA, per germline. V was cut by 7 bases and J by 2 bases, with 11 bases left in between. CDR3 residues: CSGDSINTEAFF. The CDR3 DNA reads as TGCAGCGGTGACAGTATAAACACTGAAGCTTTCTTT.

V and J are TRBV2 and TRBJ2-7; weak D call: TRBD1 (6 bases). The CDR3 is 14 amino acids. The ends were cut back, 6 bases at V and 1 base at J, with 13 bases in the middle. Germline V gives CDR1 SNHLY, CDR2 FYNNEI. CDR3 amino acids: CASRGTDRSYEQYF. As DNA, the CDR3 is TGTGCCAGCAGGGGAACCGACAGGTCCTACGAGCAGTACTTC.

This clone occurred once. The chain has TRBV6-5 and TRBJ1-1, with D unclear. Germline CDR1 reads MNHEY; CDR2 reads SVGAGI. The CDR3 contains 12 residues. Trimming removed 10 bases from V and 4 bases from J, with 13 bases in between. The chain's CDR3 is CATIPFGTEAFF. The CDR3 region has the DNA TGTGCCACTATACCTTTCGGCACTGAAGCTTTCTTT.

This clone is a singleton in its sample. The chain combines TRBV7-9 with TRBJ1-3, with D uncertain. The germline V gene has CDR1 SEHNR and CDR2 FQNEAQ (reference sequence). Between the trimmed V and J ends, which lost 5 bases and 3 bases, there was a span of 14 bases. The CDR3 has 15 amino acids. The DNA for the CDR3 is TGTGCCAGCAGCCCACCCGGGAGTGGTGGAAACACCATATATTTT. This translates into CASSPPGSGGNTIYF.

The chain uses TRBV7-2 and TRBJ1-6; no firm D call. This CDR3 spans 16 amino acids. Per the germline V gene, CDR1 is SGHTA and CDR2 is FQGNSA. V dropped 1 base and J dropped 8 bases, with 15 bases sitting between them. CDR3 in DNA: TGTGCCAGCAGCTTAGTTCCGAGAGTATCCTATTCACCCCTCCACTTT. This codes for CASSLVPRVSYSPLHF. Complete variable domain (other parts from reference TRBV7-2 and TRBJ1-6): GAGVSQSPSNKVTEKGKDVELRCDPISGHTALYWYRQSLGQGLEFLIYFQGNSAPDKSGLPSDRFSAERTGGSVSTLTIQRTQQEDSAVYLCASSLVPRVSYSPLHFGNGTRLTVT.

The CDR3 DNA is TGCGCCAGCACCATTTCCGGGAGCACAGATACGCAGTATTTT. Protein product: CASTISGSTDTQYF. The rearrangement links TRBV5-1 to TRBJ2-3; D remains ambiguous. The CDR3 sequence is 14 residues long. The V end was cut by 6 bases, the J end by 0 bases, with 11 bases between. Germline assignment: CDR1 SGHRS and CDR2 YFSETQ. Full variable domain (remainder filled in from reference TRBV5-1 and TRBJ2-3): KAGVTQTPRYLIKTRGQQVTLSCSPISGHRSVSWYQQTPGQGLQFLFEYFSETQRNKGNFPGRFSGRQFSNSRSEMNVSTLELGDSALYLCASTISGSTDTQYFGPGTRLTVL.

The chain joins TRBV5-1 to TRBJ2-2; D ambiguous. Trimming shortened V by 5 bases and J by 2 bases, and 7 bases separated the two germline ends. This CDR3 has 13 residues. Germline CDR1 SGHRS, CDR2 YFSETQ. The chain's CDR3 is CASRERNTGELFF. The CDR3 region has the DNA TGCGCCAGCAGGGAGAGAAACACCGGGGAGCTGTTTTTT. The full variable domain, rest sourced from reference TRBV5-1 and TRBJ2-2, is KAGVTQTPRYLIKTRGQQVTLSCSPISGHRSVSWYQQTPGQGLQFLFEYFSETQRNKGNFPGRFSGRQFSNSRSEMNVSTLELGDSALYLCASRERNTGELFFGEGSRLTVL.

The chain combines TRBV3-1 (or the pseudogene TRBV3-2) with TRBJ2-1; no firm D call. From germline, CDR1 is LGHDT and CDR2 YNNKEL (reference sequence). V gave up 6 bases and J gave up 7 bases, with 7 bases separating them. The CDR3 has 11 residues. The CDR3 DNA is TGTGCCAGCAGGGGCAGAAATGAGCAGTTCTTC. Amino acid sequence: CASRGRNEQFF.

The V gene is TRBV7-2, the J gene TRBJ2-7, with a weak D call TRBD1 (7 bases). Trimming pared 4 bases from V and 5 bases from J, leaving 15 bases between. Germline CDR1 SGHTA, CDR2 FQGNSA. This CDR3 is 14 amino acids long. CDR3 sequence reads: CASSYQGGGDEQYF. The CDR3 coding sequence is TGTGCCAGCAGCTACCAGGGGGGCGGGGACGAGCAGTACTTC. Based on the CDR3 plus reference TRBV7-2 and TRBJ2-7, the full variable domain is GAGVSQSPSNKVTEKGKDVELRCDPISGHTALYWYRQSLGQGLEFLIYFQGNSAPDKSGLPSDRFSAERTGGSVSTLTIQRTQQEDSAVYLCASSYQGGGDEQYFGPGTRLTVT.